This T cell receptor (beta chain) appears in the sequencing data of a study of control samples from healthy donors and cancer patients. This clone has only one observation. Assay: immunoSEQ multiplex PCR; the TCRdb copy retains only in-frame clones and omits some. The sample lists about 98,000 clones; around 80% were seen once. CDR1 and CDR2 (germline): LGHNT, FRNRAP. With 5 bases removed from V and 8 bases from J, the gap between germline ends came to 8 bases. CDR3 length: 11 amino acids. V gene TRBV12-5 combines with J gene TRBJ2-3, with no clear D. The sample comprised blood. The sequence derives from a woman under 40 in good health. CDR3 bases: TGTGCTAGTGGTCCCTGGGGTACGCAGTATTTT. Protein: CASGPWGTQYF.